The next 9 T cell receptor beta chains were all read from a single sample in a study of beta chain features in type 1 diabetes. Study-level points and caveats: Shortening that was moderate but significant affected the TCRB CDR3s of Type 1 diabetes patients in all four CD4+ subsets.

As every portion of the isolated RNA was reverse transcribed, the sequencing read expressed TCRB transcripts. The repertoire was sequenced with immunoSEQ multiplex PCR; TCRdb's copy has only in-frame clones and lacks some. The sample shows more than 100,000 clones, around 9% of them seen only once. No antigen is known for these receptors. Sequencing was carried out using central memory CD4+ T cells from blood. These receptors originate from a young man with type 1 diabetes.

The chain joins TRBV6-5 to TRBJ2-1; 7 bases line up with TRBD2. From germline, CDR1 is MNHEY and CDR2 SVGAGI. The CDR3 consists of 14 residues. The V gene end was trimmed by 8 bases and the J gene end by 5 bases; junction bases not matched to a gene: 9. CDR3 loop: CASRPGLSNNEQFF. CDR3 nucleotide sequence: TGTGCCAGCCGCCCGGGACTATCGAACAATGAGCAGTTCTTC.

This clone was detected only a few times. Other DNA sequences of this sample code for an identical CDR3. This rearrangement joins TRBV7-2 to TRBJ2-2; weak D call: TRBD2 (5 bases). CDR1 is SGHTA and CDR2 is FQGNSA in the germline V gene. Trimming took 5 bases from V and 0 from J, leaving 13 bases between them. The CDR3 length is 16 residues. CDR3 sequence reads: CASSLRRTANTGELFF. CDR3 DNA sequence: TGTGCCAGCAGCCTTAGGAGGACTGCGAACACCGGGGAGCTGTTTTTT.

The V call is TRBV7-2, the J call TRBJ1-2; tentative D call: TRBD1 (5 bases). CDR1 and CDR2 from the germline V gene are SGHTA and FQGNSA. The V end was cut by 0 bases, the J end by 5 bases, with 10 bases between. This CDR3 comprises 14 residues. CDR3 DNA sequence: TGTGCCAGCAGCTTAGCGACAGAGTTTTATGGCTACACCTTC. It specifies CASSLATEFYGYTF.

This clone was counted only a few times. The DNA of the CDR3 is TGTGCCAGCAGTACCCGCGGGGAGAGCTCCTACGAGCAGTACTTC. Residues: CASSTRGESSYEQYF. The rearrangement links TRBV6-5 to TRBJ2-7; D is possibly TRBD2 (6 bases). The CDR3 has 15 amino acids. V lost 5 bases, J lost 0 bases, and 14 bases lay in between. Germline V gene data show CDR1 as MNHEY and CDR2 as SVGAGI.

The chain links TRBV27 to TRBJ1-2; tentatively, D is TRBD1 (6 bases). Germline V gene lookup returns CDR1 MNHEY and CDR2 SMNVEV (reference sequence). The CDR3 totals 13 residues. With 2 bases removed from V and 3 bases from J, the gap between germline ends came to 7 bases. CDR3 DNA sequence: TGTGCCAGCAGTTTAACAGGGTACTATGGCTACACCTTC. This codes for CASSLTGYYGYTF.

This clone came up a few times. The chain employs TRBV7-9 and TRBJ2-7, with 7 bases aligning to TRBD2. This CDR3 spans 12 amino acids. After removal of 6 bases from V and 4 bases from J, the junction contained 3 bases not matched to a gene. Germline assignment: CDR1 SEHNR and CDR2 FQNEAQ (reference sequence). CDR3 in DNA: TGTGCCAGCAGTGGTAGCGGGTACGAGCAGTACTTC. It specifies CASSGSGYEQYF.

The chain links TRBV30 to TRBJ2-2, with 12 positions matching TRBD2. Unmatched junction bases numbered 6, after V lost 0 bases and J lost 1 base. The CDR3 spans 18 residues. The germline gives CDR1 GTSNPN, CDR2 SVGIG (reference sequence). This CDR3 reads CAWSVLLAGGKNTGELFF. The CDR3 DNA reads TGTGCCTGGAGTGTACTCCTAGCGGGGGGGAAGAACACCGGGGAGCTGTTTTTT.

This clone was recorded a few times. This chain links TRBV11-2 with TRBJ2-2, with TRBD2 matching over 7 bases. The CDR3 is 16 amino acids. Per the germline V gene, CDR1 is SGHAT and CDR2 is FQNNGV. Trimming at V came to 0 bases and at J to 5 bases, leaving 6 bases not matched to a gene. The CDR3 region is CASSLDLGGGTGELFF. CDR3 DNA: TGTGCCAGCAGCTTAGATCTGGGGGGGGGAACCGGGGAGCTGTTTTTT.

In its sample, this clone was seen a few times. The chain recombines TRBV19 with TRBJ2-5; D possibly corresponds to TRBD1 (6 bases). This CDR3 is built from 14 residues. With 10 bases removed from V and 1 base from J, the gap between germline ends came to 16 bases. Looked up from germline, CDR1 is LNHDA and CDR2 is SQIVND (reference sequence). For the CDR3, the DNA is TGTGCCACCACGCGGGCAGGGGCCCAAGAGACCCAGTACTTC. Amino acid sequence: CATTRAGAQETQYF.